These 21 T cell receptor beta chains were all obtained from the same sample, sequenced in a study of shared clonotypes between healthy human individuals. Clones were sequenced by immunoSEQ multiplex PCR, and TCRdb holds only the in-frame ones, with some missing. The sample lists approximately 2.5 million clones; approximately 94% were seen once. Material: naive CD4+ T cells sorted from blood. Subset described: CD45RA+ positively selected. Receptor source: a man between 18 and 29 years old in good health.

The chain recombines TRBV6-6 with TRBJ2-3; D is undetermined. The CDR3 covers 12 residues. Germline CDR1 MNHNY, CDR2 SVGAGI (reference sequence). V was clipped by 6 bases and J by 4 bases, with 8 bases between them. The DNA for the CDR3 is TGTGCCAGCAGAGCGACTTCAGATACGCAGTATTTT. Its protein product is CASRATSDTQYF.

V gene TRBV10-2 combines with J gene TRBJ2-1; TRBD1 might be the D (5 bases). CDR3 length equals 16 residues. V lost 4 bases to trimming and J lost 11 bases, with 24 bases between them. Germline CDR1 WSHSY, CDR2 SAAADI. The CDR3 DNA is TGCGCCAGCAGTGGGACATCTTCAGCACTCAATAGTAAGCAGTTCTTC. Residues: CASSGTSSALNSKQFF.

For this clone: Other DNA sequences in the sample encode the same CDR3. This chain connects TRBV7-9 to TRBJ2-7; 9 bases agree with TRBD1. The CDR3 is made up of 13 amino acids. Trimming at V came to 4 bases and at J to 5 bases, leaving 3 bases not matched to a gene. Germline CDR1 SEHNR, CDR2 FQNEAQ (reference sequence). The chain's CDR3 is CASSSGTGNEQYF. DNA of the CDR3: TGTGCCAGCAGCTCTGGGACAGGGAACGAGCAGTACTTC.

V usage is TRBV5-1 and J usage is TRBJ1-4; D perhaps matches TRBD1 (6 bases). Trimming stripped 4 bases from V and 0 bases from J, with 10 bases between. Per the germline V gene, CDR1 is SGHRS and CDR2 is YFSETQ. The CDR3 is 15 amino acids. CDR3 nucleotides: TGCGCCAGCAGCGGGCAGGGGACAACTAATGAAAAACTGTTTTTT. Protein product: CASSGQGTTNEKLFF. Together with reference TRBV5-1 and TRBJ1-4, the CDR3 gives the full variable domain: KAGVTQTPRYLIKTRGQQVTLSCSPISGHRSVSWYQQTPGQGLQFLFEYFSETQRNKGNFPGRFSGRQFSNSRSEMNVSTLELGDSALYLCASSGQGTTNEKLFFGSGTQLSVL.

This chain connects TRBV7-2 to TRBJ1-4; D is uncertain. CDR1 is SGHTA, CDR2 FQGNSA, per germline. CDR3 length: 16 amino acids. V lost 5 bases, J lost 0 bases, and 13 bases lay in between. The CDR3 region has the DNA TGTGCCAGCAGCCCCCGGACGGGATCAACTAATGAAAAACTGTTTTTT. The encoded protein is CASSPRTGSTNEKLFF.

J is TRBJ1-1 and V is TRBV10-1; 11 bases match TRBD1. J was trimmed by 1 base and V by 3 bases; bases with no gene match: 4. The CDR3 is 16 amino acids. In germline, CDR1 is WNHNN, CDR2 SYGVQD (reference sequence). The CDR3 here is CASSEGQGAPNTEAFF. The CDR3 DNA follows: TGCGCCAGCAGTGAAGGACAGGGGGCCCCGAACACTGAAGCTTTCTTT.

The gene calls are TRBV6-5 and TRBJ1-3; the match to TRBD1 covers 8 bases. V gave up 5 bases and J gave up 4 bases; unmatched junction bases: 7. This CDR3 has 15 amino acids. Germline values: CDR1 MNHEY, CDR2 SVGAGI. CDR3 amino acids: CASSRGQGWGNTIYF. The DNA of the CDR3 is TGTGCCAGCAGTCGAGGACAGGGCTGGGGAAACACCATATATTTT.

J is TRBJ2-7 and V is TRBV5-8, with D perhaps TRBD1 (6 bases). This CDR3 has 18 amino acids. Germline assignment: CDR1 SGHTS and CDR2 YDEGEE. The V end lost 6 bases, the J end lost 5 bases, and 30 bases lay between the germline ends. The CDR3 DNA reads as TGTGCCAGCATCTACGAACTGATCACAGGGAGTCTCGGGGACGAGCAGTACTTC. It encodes CASIYELITGSLGDEQYF.

This clone is a singleton in its sample. The J gene is TRBJ2-5, the V gene TRBV4-1, with D hard to call. The CDR3 is 15 residues long. The germline V gene encodes CDR1 MGHRA and CDR2 YSYEKL. Trimming removed 0 bases at V and 2 bases at J, with 10 bases between. The CDR3 nucleotides read TGCGCCAGCAGCCAAGATAGGGCGGTACAAGAGACCCAGTACTTC. It specifies CASSQDRAVQETQYF.

V is TRBV19 and J is TRBJ1-4; D perhaps matches TRBD1 (6 bases). Germline V gene lookup returns CDR1 LNHDA and CDR2 SQIVND (reference sequence). V lost 5 bases to trimming and J lost 3 bases, with 13 bases between them. CDR3 length: 15 residues. In DNA form, the CDR3 reads TGTGCCAGTAGTCCCCAGGGGTTGCCTAATGAAAAACTGTTTTTT. Encoded protein: CASSPQGLPNEKLFF. The variable domain in full, completed from reference TRBV19 and TRBJ1-4, reads DGGITQSPKYLFRKEGQNVTLSCEQNLNHDAMYWYRQDPGQGLRLIYYSQIVNDFQKGDIAEGYSVSREKKESFPLTVTSAQKNPTAFYLCASSPQGLPNEKLFFGSGTQLSVL.

The rearrangement uses TRBV4-1 and TRBJ2-1, with a possible D match to TRBD1 (5 bases). V shed 0 bases and J shed 7 bases, with 13 bases lying between them. The CDR3 runs 15 residues. Germline V gene data show CDR1 as MGHRA and CDR2 as YSYEKL. CDR3 DNA sequence: TGCGCCAGCAGCCAAGATTCCACAGGTAGGAATGAGCAGTTCTTC. This codes for CASSQDSTGRNEQFF.

J is TRBJ2-1 and V is TRBV21-1; the table's D call, TRBD1, has no DNA check behind it. TRBV21-1 is a pseudogene. The CDR3 runs to 15 residues. The CDR3 sequence: CASSWEDRAYNEQFF. In DNA, the CDR3 is TGTGCCAGCAGTTGGGAGGACAGGGCTTACAATGAGCAGTTCTTC.

Turning to this clone: Other DNA sequences in this specimen translate into the identical CDR3. The chain combines TRBV6-4 with TRBJ1-2, with D tentatively TRBD1 (6 bases). The V gene's germline CDR1 is MRHNA and CDR2 SNTAGT. Trimming took off 8 bases at V and 1 base at J, with 11 bases between the two ends. This CDR3 has 13 residues. The CDR3 spells CASSRGGNYGYTF. In DNA form, the CDR3 reads TGTGCCAGCTCTCGAGGGGGTAACTATGGCTACACCTTC.

Comment on this clone: This same CDR3 is encoded by further DNA sequences in the sample. The V call is TRBV18, the J call TRBJ2-5; D ambiguous. The CDR3 has 10 residues. Trimming took 5 bases from V and 3 from J, leaving 1 base between them. Germline values: CDR1 KGHSH, CDR2 LQKENI. The CDR3 sequence is CASSEETQYF. For the CDR3, the DNA is TGTGCCAGCTCAGAAGAGACCCAGTACTTC.

This chain links TRBV30 with TRBJ1-2, with 10 positions matching TRBD1. Germline CDR1 GTSNPN, CDR2 SVGIG (reference sequence). V lost 1 base to trimming and J lost 5 bases; unmatched junction nucleotides: 4. CDR3 length equals 14 residues. CDR3 sequence: CAWSARTGGYGYTF. Here the CDR3 DNA reads TGTGCCTGGAGTGCCCGGACAGGGGGTTATGGCTACACCTTC. Full variable domain (outside the CDR3, taken from reference TRBV30 and TRBJ1-2): SQTIHQWPATLVQPVGSPLSLECTVEGTSNPNLYWYRQAAGRGLQLLFYSVGIGQISSEVPQNLSASRPQDRQFILSSKKLLLSDSGFYLCAWSARTGGYGYTFGSGTRLTVV.

Turning to this clone: Other DNA sequences in this specimen translate into the identical CDR3. The chain links TRBV5-1 to TRBJ2-7, with 8 bases aligning to TRBD2. V dropped 0 bases and J dropped 2; count of bases not matched to a gene: 4. This CDR3 comprises 15 residues. Germline CDR1 and CDR2: SGHRS and YFSETQ. The CDR3 spells CASSLATSGTYEQYF. CDR3 bases: TGCGCCAGCAGCTTGGCAACTAGCGGAACCTACGAGCAGTACTTC.

The rearrangement links TRBV11-2 to TRBJ1-4; D possibly corresponds to TRBD1 (5 bases). The V gene's germline CDR1 is SGHAT and CDR2 FQNNGV. V was clipped by 4 bases and J by 10 bases, with 10 bases between them. CDR3 length equals 12 residues. CDR3 sequence reads: CASSSQGVKLFF. The DNA for the CDR3 is TGTGCCAGCAGCTCGCAGGGAGTAAAACTGTTTTTT.

The chain uses TRBV18 and TRBJ2-7; TRBD2 matches at 8 bases. The CDR3 is 16 residues long. J was trimmed by 2 bases and V by 0 bases; bases with no gene match: 6. Per germline, CDR1 KGHSH and CDR2 LQKENI. DNA of the CDR3: TGTGCCAGCTCACCACCGAGCGGGGGTTTTACCTACGAGCAGTACTTC. Residues: CASSPPSGGFTYEQYF.

The chain uses TRBV19 and TRBJ2-1, with 13 nucleotides matching TRBD2. CDR1 is LNHDA, CDR2 SQIVND, per germline (reference sequence). The CDR3 is 16 amino acids. V gave up 3 bases and J gave up 7 bases; unmatched junction bases: 6. The DNA for the CDR3 is TGTGCCAGTAGTATCACTAGCGGGAGGGCTAGGAATGAGCAGTTCTTC. Its translation: CASSITSGRARNEQFF.

In its sample, this clone was seen once. The chain couples TRBV5-1 to TRBJ2-2; D is unclear. Between the trimmed V and J ends, which lost 4 bases and 6 bases, there was a span of 10 bases. The CDR3 runs to 13 residues. Germline V gene lookup returns CDR1 SGHRS and CDR2 YFSETQ. This chain's CDR3 is CASSLAPPGELFF. DNA for the CDR3: TGCGCCAGCAGCCTGGCTCCCCCCGGGGAGCTGTTTTTT.

The chain has TRBV5-6 and TRBJ2-2, with TRBD2 matching 9 bases. The ends lost 1 base at V and 4 bases at J; junction bases unmatched: 5. In germline, CDR1 is SGHDT, CDR2 YYEEEE. This CDR3 region has 16 residues. This CDR3 reads CASSLRGRAGTGELFF. The DNA for the CDR3 is TGTGCCAGCAGCTTGCGCGGGAGGGCCGGCACCGGGGAGCTGTTTTTT.